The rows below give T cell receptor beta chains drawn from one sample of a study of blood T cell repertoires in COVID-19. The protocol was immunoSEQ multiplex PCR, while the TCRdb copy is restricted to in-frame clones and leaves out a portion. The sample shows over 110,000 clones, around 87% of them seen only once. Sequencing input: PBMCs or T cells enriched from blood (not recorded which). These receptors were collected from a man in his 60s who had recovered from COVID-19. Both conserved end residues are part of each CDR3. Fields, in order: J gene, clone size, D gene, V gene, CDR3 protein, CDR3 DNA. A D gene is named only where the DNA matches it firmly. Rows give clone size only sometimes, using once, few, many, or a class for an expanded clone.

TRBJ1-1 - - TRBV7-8 CASSTLPIIGTEAFF TGTGCCAGCAGCACCCTCCCGATCATCGGCACTGAAGCTTTCTTT
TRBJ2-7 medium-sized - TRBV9 CASSPSQKRGEQYF TGTGCCAGCAGCCCTAGCCAGAAACGAGGGGAGCAGTACTTC
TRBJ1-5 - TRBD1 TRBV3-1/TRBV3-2 CASSDRGYNQPQHF TGTGCCAGCAGCGACAGGGGGTACAATCAGCCCCAGCATTTT
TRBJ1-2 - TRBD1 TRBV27 CASSQMTGTGLYGYTF TGTGCCAGCAGTCAAATGACCGGGACAGGCCTCTATGGCTACACCTTC
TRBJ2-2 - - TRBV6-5 CASTGIGELFF TGTGCCAGCACCGGGATCGGGGAGCTGTTTTTT
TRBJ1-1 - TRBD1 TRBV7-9 CASSLGTGVGLNTEAFF TGTGCCAGCAGCTTAGGGACAGGGGTAGGATTGAACACTGAAGCTTTCTTT
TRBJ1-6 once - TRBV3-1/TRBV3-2 CASSQAVRVNSPLHF TGTGCCAGCAGCCAAGCCGTGCGCGTTAATTCACCCCTCCACTTT
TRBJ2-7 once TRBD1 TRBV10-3 CAISRTGGDEQYF TGTGCCATCAGTAGGACAGGGGGGGACGAGCAGTACTTC
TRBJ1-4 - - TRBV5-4 CASSTGRGSEKLFF TGTGCCAGCAGCACTGGGAGGGGGTCCGAAAAACTGTTTTTT
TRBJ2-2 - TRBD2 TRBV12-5 CAPRQRCRPDLAGGGNGELFF TGTGCTCCCCGACAACGGTGTAGGCCTGACCTAGCGGGAGGAGGGAACGGGGAGCTGTTTTTT
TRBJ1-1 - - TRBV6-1 CASSETHPVEAAFF TGTGCCAGCAGTGAAACCCACCCCGTGGAGGCAGCTTTCTTT
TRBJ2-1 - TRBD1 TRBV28 CASSLWTGQGGNEQFF TGTGCCAGCAGTTTATGGACGGGACAGGGGGGCAATGAGCAGTTCTTC
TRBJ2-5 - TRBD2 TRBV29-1 CSVVGAGGRETQYF TGCAGCGTTGTAGGGGCGGGGGGGAGAGAGACCCAGTACTTC
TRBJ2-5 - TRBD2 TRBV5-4 CASSAGLAGSTQYF TGTGCCAGCAGCGCCGGACTAGCGGGATCGACCCAGTACTTC
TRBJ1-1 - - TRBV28 CASSPHEDTEAFF TGTGCCAGCAGTCCACATGAGGACACTGAAGCTTTCTTT
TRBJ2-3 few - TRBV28 CASTSPSQPPSLSADTQYF TGTGCCAGCACTTCACCCTCGCAACCCCCTAGCCTAAGTGCAGATACGCAGTATTTT
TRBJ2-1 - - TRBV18 CASSPAPASAYNEQFF TGTGCCAGCTCACCAGCGCCGGCTAGCGCCTACAATGAGCAGTTCTTC
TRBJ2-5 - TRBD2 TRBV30 CAWSDRLAGGTQETQYF TGTGCCTGGAGTGACCGGCTAGCGGGAGGCACCCAAGAGACCCAGTACTTC
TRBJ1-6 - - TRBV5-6 CASSLERALGSPLHF TGTGCCAGCAGCTTGGAGAGGGCTCTTGGGTCACCCCTCCACTTT
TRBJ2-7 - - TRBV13 CASSADSYEQYF TGTGCCAGCAGCGCTGACAGCTACGAGCAGTACTTC
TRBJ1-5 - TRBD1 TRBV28 CASSSRDRVYQPQHF TGTGCCAGCAGCTCCCGGGACAGGGTTTACCAGCCCCAGCATTTT
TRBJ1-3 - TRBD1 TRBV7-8 CASSLRGRSGNTIYF TGTGCCAGCAGCCTCAGGGGGCGTTCTGGAAACACCATATATTTT
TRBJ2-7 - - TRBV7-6 CASSPAGQNTYEQYF TGTGCCAGCAGCCCCGCGGGACAGAACACCTACGAGCAGTACTTC
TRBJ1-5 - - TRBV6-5 CASSYGGTNQPQHF TGTGCCAGCAGTTACGGGGGGACCAATCAGCCCCAGCATTTT
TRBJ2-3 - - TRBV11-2 CASSLGASSTDTQYF TGTGCCAGCAGCTTGGGGGCTTCTAGCACAGATACGCAGTATTTT
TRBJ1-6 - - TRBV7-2 CASSWTDYSPLHF TGTGCCAGTAGTTGGACAGACTATTCACCCCTCCACTTT
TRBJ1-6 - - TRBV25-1 CASSAGTSYNSPLHF TGTGCCAGCAGTGCCGGGACAAGCTATAATTCACCCCTCCACTTT
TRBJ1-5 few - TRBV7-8 CASSLGQGPNQPQHF TGTGCCAGCAGCTTAGGGCAGGGGCCCAATCAGCCCCAGCATTTT
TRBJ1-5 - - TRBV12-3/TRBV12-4 CASSSGDMQAQHF TGTGCCAGCAGTTCGGGAGACATGCAGGCCCAGCATTTT
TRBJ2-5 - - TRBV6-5 CASSPKETQYF TGTGCCAGCAGCCCCAAAGAGACCCAGTACTTC
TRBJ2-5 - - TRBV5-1 CASSLAAGDGETQYF TGCGCCAGCAGCTTGGCGGCAGGGGACGGGGAGACCCAGTACTTC
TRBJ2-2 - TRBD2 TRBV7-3 CASSLTSLGRELFF TGTGCCAGCAGTTTGACTAGCTTAGGCCGGGAGCTGTTTTTT
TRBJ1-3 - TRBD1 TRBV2 CASTAERQGIGNTIYF TGTGCCAGCACGGCAGAAAGACAGGGGATTGGAAACACCATATATTTT
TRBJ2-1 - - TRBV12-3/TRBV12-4 CASSSDWNNEQFF TGTGCCAGCAGCTCCGACTGGAACAATGAGCAGTTCTTC
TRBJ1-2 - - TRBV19 CASSKELLYGYTF TGTGCCAGTAGTAAGGAGTTGCTTTATGGCTACACCTTC
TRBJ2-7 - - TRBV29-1 CSVEGDTYYEQYF TGCAGCGTTGAAGGGGACACGTACTACGAGCAGTACTTC
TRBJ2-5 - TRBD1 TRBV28 CASSKPGTAYQETQYF TGTGCCAGCAGCAAACCCGGGACAGCGTACCAAGAGACCCAGTACTTC
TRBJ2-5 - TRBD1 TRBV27 CASSSKGQGGTQYF TGTGCCAGCAGTTCGAAGGGACAGGGGGGGACCCAGTACTTC
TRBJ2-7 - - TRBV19 CASSIEGTGYEQYF TGTGCCAGTAGTATAGAGGGCACAGGCTACGAGCAGTACTTC
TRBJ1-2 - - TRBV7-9 CASSLAPPQADGYTF TGTGCCAGCAGCTTAGCCCCCCCCCAGGCAGATGGCTACACCTTC
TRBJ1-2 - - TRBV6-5 CASRYSVGSNYGYTF TGTGCCAGCAGGTACTCGGTCGGGTCTAACTATGGCTACACCTTC
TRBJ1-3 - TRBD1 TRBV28 CASSPVDRSGNTIYF TGTGCCAGCAGTCCCGTGGACAGGTCTGGAAACACCATATATTTT
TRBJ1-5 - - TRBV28 CASRWTQGSRQPQHF TGTGCCAGCAGGTGGACACAGGGATCGAGACAGCCCCAGCATTTT
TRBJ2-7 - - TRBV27 CASSHILRGSGSYEQYF TGTGCCAGCAGTCACATACTACGTGGCTCGGGCTCCTACGAGCAGTACTTC
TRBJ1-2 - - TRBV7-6 CASALLRGGEHYGYTF TGTGCCAGCGCCCTACTACGGGGGGGCGAACACTATGGCTACACCTTC
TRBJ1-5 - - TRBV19 CASSSGHSSNQPQHF TGTGCCAGTAGTAGCGGACACAGTAGCAATCAGCCCCAGCATTTT
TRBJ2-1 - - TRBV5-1 CASSTRGGSYNEQFF TGCGCCAGCAGCACAAGGGGGGGTAGCTACAATGAGCAGTTCTTC
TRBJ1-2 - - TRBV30 CALSTSMARIGYTF TGTGCCTTATCCACGTCTATGGCTAGGATTGGCTACACCTTC
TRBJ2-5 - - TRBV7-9 CASSSTEYQETQYF TGTGCCAGCAGCTCGACAGAGTACCAAGAGACCCAGTACTTC
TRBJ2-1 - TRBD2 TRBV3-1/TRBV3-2 CASSQGIGRGYNEQFF TGTGCCAGCAGCCAAGGGATCGGGAGGGGCTACAATGAGCAGTTCTTC
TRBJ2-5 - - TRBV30 CAWSLGQRAGETQYF TGTGCCTGGAGTTTGGGACAGCGGGCGGGGGAGACCCAGTACTTC
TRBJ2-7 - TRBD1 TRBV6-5 CASRQGNSYEQYF TGTGCCAGCCGACAGGGGAACTCCTACGAGCAGTACTTC
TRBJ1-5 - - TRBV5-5 CASSFDGGENQPQHF TGTGCCAGCAGCTTCGATGGGGGGGAGAATCAGCCCCAGCATTTT
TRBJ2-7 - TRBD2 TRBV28 CASIRGGSVSYEQYF TGTGCCAGCATCCGGGGAGGGTCCGTTTCCTACGAGCAGTACTTC
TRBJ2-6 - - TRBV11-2 CASSLDPRTVVAGANVLTF TGTGCCAGCAGCTTAGACCCCCGGACAGTAGTTGCTGGGGCCAACGTCCTGACTTTC